Included here is one TCR beta chain sequence, with context. A clone one base away is much larger, so this may be a read error. These data originate in a study of T cells in Graves' hyperthyroidism and ophthalmopathy. The germline V gene encodes CDR1 MNHEY and CDR2 SVGAGI. The CDR3 contains 15 residues. TCR beta CDR3 sequences were amplified from RNA transcripts. RT-PCR in the first round (using the HTBI primer set) targeted the TCR CDR3. TCRdb reprocessed the multiplex PCR reads via MiXCR and lists one record per CDR3 protein. The table includes hundreds of thousands of distinct CDR3 sequences, more than 20% detected once.

The clonotype originates from a man aged 25 to 45 with Graves' ophthalmopathy. The chain joins TRBV6-5 to TRBJ1-2, with a tentative D call TRBD1 (5 bases). Sequenced: blood. As DNA, the CDR3 is TGTGCCAGCAGTTCAAGTTCAGGGATGGGGAATGGCCACACCTTC. Its protein product is CASSSSSGMGNGHTF.